This T cell receptor beta chain stems from a study of blood T cell repertoires in COVID-19. Authors' analysis steps: Estimates of nucleated cell counts were drawn from the amplification of reference gene primers. TCRdb's table, derived via immunoSEQ multiplex PCR, lists solely in-frame clones and lacks some. V, J and clone size were drawn from that table, and D and trimming were deduced from the DNA. Of hundreds of thousands of clones listed, roughly 87% are singletons. Participant age was about 18 to 89 years, and participants resided in fewer than 30 US areas. The CDR3 consists of 18 residues. CDR1 is SGHTA, CDR2 FQGNSA, per germline. V lost 3 bases and J 0 bases, leaving 18 bases between the germline ends.

Input material: PBMCs or T cells enriched from blood (not recorded which). The clonotype comes from a woman in her late teens or twenties who had recovered from COVID-19. This chain links TRBV7-2 with TRBJ1-3; TRBD1 might be the D (5 bases). The CDR3 region is CASSLDTMRPFSGNTIYF. CDR3 coding DNA: TGTGCCAGCAGCTTGGACACCATGCGCCCCTTCTCTGGAAACACCATATATTTT.